These 25 T cell receptor beta chains were all obtained from the same sample, sequenced in a study of T cell responses to AZD1222 COVID-19 vaccine. Sequenced by immunoSEQ multiplex PCR; TCRdb stores in-frame clones only, minus some. This sample yields approximately 100,000 clones, of which 85% to 90% are seen a single time; over 15% belongs to the top ten. The sample in question was peripheral blood, obtained on day 0 of AZD1222 vaccination. The receptor source for this set is an adult in good health.

This clone was seen a handful of times. This chain links TRBV10-3 with TRBJ2-2; D not resolved. Trimming pared 4 bases from V and 1 base from J, leaving 16 bases between. The germline CDR1 and CDR2 sequences are ENHRY and SYGVKD. The CDR3 is 17 residues long. This CDR3 reads CAISGQKKNRNTGELFF. CDR3 in DNA: TGTGCCATCAGTGGGCAGAAAAAAAACAGGAACACCGGGGAGCTGTTTTTT.

The J gene is TRBJ2-7, the V gene TRBV5-1, with 10 nucleotides matching TRBD1. Germline V lookup: CDR1 SGHRS, CDR2 YFSETQ. The CDR3 is made up of 15 amino acids. V lost 0 bases, J lost 4 bases, and 4 bases stayed unmatched. The CDR3 nucleotides are TGCGCCAGCAGCTTGGCCAAGGGACAGGGGTACGAGCAGTACTTC. It is translated as CASSLAKGQGYEQYF.

V and J are TRBV20-1 and TRBJ2-7; D remains ambiguous. CDR3 length equals 11 residues. Deletions cut 4 bases from V and 2 bases from J, with 6 bases between. Germline loops: CDR1 DFQATT, CDR2 SNEGSKA (reference sequence). CDR3 region: CSATSAYEQYF. The CDR3 DNA follows: TGCAGTGCTACTTCGGCCTACGAGCAGTACTTC.

V is TRBV6-5 and J is TRBJ2-7; unclear D gene. The CDR3 is 13 amino acids. The V end lost 4 bases, the J end lost 3 bases, and 10 bases lay between the germline ends. CDR1 MNHEY and CDR2 SVGAGI come from the germline V gene. CDR3 protein: CASSSFQSYEQYF. CDR3 coding DNA: TGTGCCAGCAGTTCCTTCCAGAGCTACGAGCAGTACTTC.

V is TRBV5-1 and J is TRBJ1-3; no clear D. From germline, CDR1 is SGHRS and CDR2 YFSETQ. The V and J ends lost 0 bases and 2 bases respectively, with 12 bases between them. The CDR3 has 16 amino acids. CDR3 coding DNA: TGCGCCAGCAGCTTGGAAATAGGATCAGCTGGAAACACCATATATTTT. Encoded protein: CASSLEIGSAGNTIYF.

The gene calls are TRBV24-1 and TRBJ2-5; TRBD1 might be the D (5 bases). Per the germline V gene, CDR1 is KGHDR and CDR2 is SFDVKD. The CDR3 totals 13 residues. V was trimmed by 5 bases and J by 7 bases, leaving 13 bases between them. The CDR3, as DNA: TGTGCCACCAGTGGGTCAGATGGGGCGACCCAGTACTTC. This encodes CATSGSDGATQYF.

The V gene is TRBV18, the J gene TRBJ2-7; D may be TRBD1 (5 bases). Trimming shortened V by 4 bases and J by 2 bases, and 12 bases separated the two germline ends. Germline CDR1 reads KGHSH; CDR2 reads LQKENI. This CDR3 has 14 residues. The CDR3: CASSRIGETYEQYF. The CDR3 DNA reads as TGTGCCAGCTCACGAATAGGGGAAACCTACGAGCAGTACTTC.

This chain connects TRBV21-1 to TRBJ2-3; the D call TRBD1 from the table was never checked on the DNA. TRBV21-1 is termed a pseudogene. The CDR3 runs 14 residues. In DNA form, the CDR3 reads TGTGCCCCAAAAACCCCGGACAACACAGATACGCAGTATTTT. It is translated as CAPKTPDNTDTQYF.

This clone was seen only a few times. The rearrangement links TRBV2 to TRBJ1-4, with D possibly TRBD1 on 5 matching bases. Germline V gives CDR1 SNHLY, CDR2 FYNNEI. The CDR3 is 17 amino acids. V gave up 4 bases and J gave up 2 bases, with 17 bases separating them. The CDR3: CASSVRGEAETNEKLFF. In DNA, the CDR3 is TGTGCCAGCAGTGTAAGGGGAGAGGCAGAGACTAATGAAAAACTGTTTTTT.

This chain uses TRBV10-3 with TRBJ2-2; D possibly matches TRBD1 or TRBD2 (5 bases each). The V gene lost 5 bases and the J gene lost 1 base, with 14 bases spanning the gap. Germline V lookup: CDR1 ENHRY, CDR2 SYGVKD. This CDR3 has 16 residues. The CDR3 nucleotides are TGTGCCATCAGTCAGACGGGGACCCAGAACACCGGGGAGCTGTTTTTT. Protein product: CAISQTGTQNTGELFF.

The chain couples TRBV29-1 to TRBJ2-7; D ambiguous. V lost 3 bases, J lost 0 bases, and 6 bases lay in between. CDR1 and CDR2 from the germline V gene are SQVTM and ANQGSEA. The CDR3 spans 12 residues. The CDR3 DNA follows: TGCAGCGTTGAGTTCGGCTCCTACGAGCAGTACTTC. This codes for CSVEFGSYEQYF.

This chain uses TRBV2 with TRBJ2-7; either TRBD1 or TRBD2 may fit D (5 bases each). The CDR3 totals 15 residues. Looked up from germline, CDR1 is SNHLY and CDR2 is FYNNEI. The V and J ends lost 5 bases and 5 bases respectively, with 19 bases between them. CDR3 protein: CASSSLRWGSHEQYF. The CDR3 DNA reads as TGTGCCAGCAGTAGTCTAAGATGGGGGTCCCACGAGCAGTACTTC.

This chain joins TRBV30 and TRBJ2-1, with 11 bases matching TRBD2. Germline V gives CDR1 GTSNPN, CDR2 SVGIG (reference sequence). Trimming at V came to 2 bases and at J to 12 bases, leaving 21 bases not matched to a gene. The CDR3 length is 18 residues. The CDR3 here is CAWSRGTSGSIPPIAQFF. The CDR3 DNA follows: TGTGCCTGGAGTAGAGGGACTAGCGGATCGATCCCGCCAATCGCGCAGTTCTTC.

The V gene is TRBV11-2, the J gene TRBJ1-1; D is unresolved. Trimming left V 2 bases short and J 11 bases short, with 18 bases between. The length of the CDR3 is 14 residues. CDR1 SGHAT and CDR2 FQNNGV come from the germline V gene. CDR3 DNA: TGTGCCAGCAGCTTAATGTCAGGCGGGGTTTGGGCTTTCTTT. It encodes CASSLMSGGVWAFF.

V gene TRBV4-1 combines with J gene TRBJ2-7, with D maybe TRBD1 (5 bases). Trimming left V 0 bases short and J 2 bases short, with 17 bases between. Germline CDR1 is MGHRA and CDR2 is YSYEKL. This CDR3 region has 17 residues. In DNA, the CDR3 is TGCGCCAGCAGCCAAGATGGGGCTGGACACCTGACCTACGAGCAGTACTTC. Residues: CASSQDGAGHLTYEQYF.

J is TRBJ2-7 and V is TRBV27, with 9 positions matching TRBD1. V dropped 0 bases and J dropped 4; count of bases not matched to a gene: 13. This CDR3 has 18 amino acids. The germline V gene encodes CDR1 MNHEY and CDR2 SMNVEV (reference sequence). The CDR3 loop reads CASSLSFPPGQGQYEQYF. CDR3 in DNA: TGTGCCAGCAGTTTATCGTTCCCTCCGGGACAGGGTCAGTACGAGCAGTACTTC.

CDR3 protein: CASSHLFFRGYTF. The CDR3 nucleotides are TGCGCCAGCAGCCATCTTTTTTTCCGTGGCTACACCTTC. The chain couples TRBV5-1 to TRBJ1-2; D unresolved. Germline CDR1 and CDR2: SGHRS and YFSETQ. The V end was cut by 4 bases, the J end by 7 bases, with 14 bases between. This CDR3 is built from 13 residues.

This clone was picked up one time. The CDR3 loop reads CASSQGNNSPLHF. CDR3 bases: TGTGCCAGCAGCCAGGGAAATAATTCACCCCTCCACTTT. The rearrangement uses TRBV7-9 and TRBJ1-6, with D tentatively TRBD1 (5 bases). Trimming stripped 5 bases from V and 5 bases from J, with 7 bases between. Per the germline V gene, CDR1 is SEHNR and CDR2 is FQNEAQ (reference sequence). The CDR3 loop spans 13 amino acids.

V and J are TRBV3-1 (or the pseudogene TRBV3-2) and TRBJ1-2, with 10 bases that match TRBD1. The CDR3 has 15 residues. Germline CDR1 reads LGHDT; CDR2 reads YNNKEL (reference sequence). The V and J ends lost 1 base and 3 bases, in that order; junction bases with no gene match: 2. The DNA for the CDR3 is TGTGCCAGCAGCCAAGGACAGGGGGCTTACTATGGCTACACCTTC. Amino acid sequence: CASSQGQGAYYGYTF.

This clone was counted a few times. The chain recombines TRBV29-1 with TRBJ2-2, with 9 bases fitting TRBD1. Germline lookup yields CDR1 SQVTM and CDR2 ANQGSEA. V was clipped by 5 bases and J by 4 bases; unmatched bases: 5. The CDR3 has 14 residues. As DNA, the CDR3 is TGCAGCGTTCGGGGACAGGGAGGCACCGGGGAGCTGTTTTTT. Translation: CSVRGQGGTGELFF.

The chain employs TRBV5-1 and TRBJ2-7; 8 bases map to TRBD1. Germline V gene lookup returns CDR1 SGHRS and CDR2 YFSETQ. After removal of 4 bases from V and 0 bases from J, the junction contained 6 bases not matched to a gene. The CDR3 is made up of 15 amino acids. CDR3 protein: CASSEGQALSYEQYF. The DNA of the CDR3 is TGCGCCAGCAGCGAGGGACAGGCGCTCTCCTACGAGCAGTACTTC.

The genes are TRBV2 and TRBJ2-6, with TRBD1 matching over 9 bases. Germline CDR1 and CDR2: SNHLY and FYNNEI. The junction had 7 bases not matched to a gene; V was cut back by 6 bases and J by 1 base. The CDR3 spans 17 residues. DNA of the CDR3: TGTGCCAGCAGGAGAAACAGGGGGCAGTCTGGGGCCAACGTCCTGACTTTC. Translating gives CASRRNRGQSGANVLTF.

This clone was recorded once. The genes are TRBV9 and TRBJ2-1; 9 bases match TRBD1. Germline V lookup: CDR1 SGDLS, CDR2 YYNGEE. The CDR3 covers 16 residues. The V segment lost 0 bases and the J segment 7 bases; nucleotides outside the gene matches: 8. CDR3 coding DNA: TGTGCCAGCAGCGTAGCTGGGACAGGGCTTTGGAATGAGCAGTTCTTC. This codes for CASSVAGTGLWNEQFF.

The chain carries TRBV4-1 and TRBJ1-2, with TRBD1 as a possible D gene (5 bases). The germline V gene has CDR1 MGHRA and CDR2 YSYEKL. CDR3 length: 13 residues. Trimming removed 4 bases at V and 6 bases at J, with 12 bases between. CDR3 protein: CASSLAGGNGYTF. The DNA of the CDR3 is TGCGCCAGCAGCCTTGCTGGGGGAAATGGCTACACCTTC.

This clone was found a few times. V is TRBV5-1 and J is TRBJ1-2, with TRBD1 identical over 10 bases. CDR1 is SGHRS, CDR2 YFSETQ, per germline. The ends lost 5 bases at V and 5 bases at J; junction bases unmatched: 6. The CDR3 consists of 14 residues. The CDR3 protein is CASSSDRGPYGYTF. CDR3 nucleotide sequence: TGCGCCAGCAGTTCCGACAGGGGGCCTTATGGCTACACCTTC.